This entry lists 14 T cell receptor beta chains sequenced from one sample in a study of metastatic and nonmetastatic thyroid tumors. There were no patients who had received any treatment before thyroid surgery. TCRdb re-analyzed the PCR reads using MiXCR. Seen here are tens of thousands of clones, 16% observed once, and the top ten hold roughly 4.2%. Sequenced input: blood. All receptors come from a female donor with papillary thyroid cancer or a benign thyroid nodule (not recorded which). Some clones in this sample may be carry-over from other donors' samples.

Ten or more counts support this clone. V gene TRBV29-1 combines with J gene TRBJ1-1, with D uncertain. The V and J ends lost 6 bases and 8 bases respectively, with 13 bases between them. The CDR3 is 11 amino acids. The germline CDR1 and CDR2 sequences are SQVTM and ANQGSEA. CDR3 sequence: CSVASNPEAFF. The CDR3, as DNA: TGCAGCGTGGCTTCGAATCCCGAAGCTTTCTTT.

This clone was counted ten times or more. The rearrangement uses TRBV6-6 and TRBJ2-5, with 9 bases identical to TRBD1. The CDR3 sequence is 15 residues long. After removal of 1 base from V and 5 bases from J, the junction contained 5 bases not matched to a gene. The germline CDR1 and CDR2 sequences are MNHNY and SVGAGI (reference sequence). CDR3 DNA: TGTGCCAGCAGTTACTTTACACAGGGGGCGGAGACCCAGTACTTC. It encodes CASSYFTQGAETQYF.

Many counts were recorded for this clone. A read error may be the cause here, since a much bigger clone is one base away. Other DNA sequences within the sample encode an identical CDR3. The chain couples TRBV6-1 to TRBJ2-3, with 12 bases aligning to TRBD2. The CDR3 runs to 15 residues. Germline V gives CDR1 MNHNS, CDR2 SASEGT. The trim removed 2 bases at V and 6 bases at J, leaving 3 bases unmatched. The CDR3 reads CASSELAGGPDTQYF. The CDR3 bases are TGTGCCAGCAGTGAACTAGCGGGAGGGCCGGATACGCAGTATTTT.

This clone was counted ten times or more. This chain connects TRBV19 to TRBJ1-2; the D gene is possibly TRBD1 (6 bases). The CDR3 loop spans 14 amino acids. The V end lost 5 bases, the J end lost 4 bases, and 14 bases lay between the germline ends. Germline CDR1 is LNHDA and CDR2 is SQIVND (reference sequence). DNA for the CDR3: TGTGCCAGTAGTGAGGACAGCCAGACCTATGGCTACACCTTC. Protein product: CASSEDSQTYGYTF.

This clone was seen only a few times. This may be a read error: a much more frequent sequence differs by one nucleotide. J is TRBJ2-5 and V is TRBV2; D is ambiguous. CDR3 length: 13 residues. Germline V gene lookup returns CDR1 SNHLY and CDR2 FYNNEI. The V end was cut by 7 bases, the J end by 6 bases, with 15 bases between. The CDR3 spells CASILVVGQTQYF. The CDR3 coding sequence is TGTGCCAGCATTCTGGTCGTTGGGCAGACCCAGTACTTC.

In regard to this clone: This may be a read error, as it is one base from a much larger clone. The rearrangement joins TRBV7-2 to TRBJ2-2, with no clear D. This CDR3 spans 14 amino acids. Per the germline V gene, CDR1 is SGHTA and CDR2 is FQGNSA. CDR3 sequence: CASGLVSTVGELFF. DNA for the CDR3: TGTGCCAGCGGCTTAGTGTCGACCGTCGGGGAGCTGTTTTTT.

Ten or more counts support this clone. The rearrangement uses TRBV7-9 and TRBJ2-3; 7 nucleotides align to TRBD2. Germline CDR1 SEHNR, CDR2 FQNEAQ (reference sequence). The CDR3 is 16 residues long. After removal of 1 base from V and 5 bases from J, the junction contained 9 bases not matched to a gene. CDR3 nucleotide sequence: TGTGCCAGCAGCTTAGGGGGACTAATGCATAGAGATACGCAGTATTTT. Encoded protein: CASSLGGLMHRDTQYF.

There are a few counts of this clone. The genes are TRBV15 and TRBJ2-5; 9 bases align to TRBD1. The germline gives CDR1 LNHNV, CDR2 YYDKDF (reference sequence). With V trimmed by 2 bases and J by 2 bases, 6 bases remained unmatched. The CDR3 contains 16 residues. This CDR3 is CATSRCLDRGQETQYF. The CDR3, as DNA: TGTGCCACCAGCAGATGCCTGGACAGGGGACAAGAGACCCAGTACTTC.

This clone has a count of ten or more. CDR3 amino acids: CASSALAVGANYGYTF. CDR3 bases: TGTGCCAGCAGTGCCCTGGCAGTGGGAGCTAACTATGGCTACACCTTC. The chain combines TRBV6-1 with TRBJ1-2, with D unclear. The germline V and J ends were trimmed by 4 bases and 0 bases, with 15 bases remaining between them. This CDR3 region has 16 residues. Germline CDR1 reads MNHNS; CDR2 reads SASEGT.

Many counts were recorded for this clone. V is TRBV27 and J is TRBJ2-3, with a tentative D call TRBD2 (6 bases). The CDR3 has 14 residues. Germline V gene sequence: CDR1 MNHEY, CDR2 SMNVEV (reference sequence). V lost 2 bases and J 3 bases, leaving 9 bases between the germline ends. The CDR3 bases are TGTGCCAGCAGTTTAGGTAGCGGAACAGATACGCAGTATTTT. Protein sequence: CASSLGSGTDTQYF.

This clone was observed at least ten times. The V call is TRBV28, the J call TRBJ2-7; D uncertain. V gave up 5 bases and J gave up 3 bases, with 5 bases separating them. Germline CDR1 and CDR2: MDHEN and SYDVKM. This CDR3 region has 11 residues. CDR3 in amino acids: CASSPNYEQYF. CDR3 coding DNA: TGTGCCAGCAGTCCCAACTACGAGCAGTACTTC.

The chain combines TRBV7-2 with TRBJ2-5, with TRBD2 as a possible D gene (5 bases). This CDR3 region has 16 residues. From germline, CDR1 is SGHTA and CDR2 FQGNSA. The V end lost 3 bases, the J end lost 5 bases, and 19 bases lay between the germline ends. The CDR3 DNA reads TGTGCCAGCAGCTTTAGTAGGGCGGGCCTGGGGGAGACCCAGTACTTC. It is translated as CASSFSRAGLGETQYF.

This clone was recorded at least ten times. This may be a read error, as it is one base from a much larger clone. The V and J genes are TRBV12-3 or TRBV12-4 and TRBJ2-3, with 7 nucleotides matching TRBD2. CDR3 length: 12 amino acids. CDR3 protein: CTSSGGTDTQYF. CDR3 coding DNA: TGTACCAGCTCCGGGGGGACAGATACGCAGTATTTT.

The J gene is TRBJ2-7, the V gene TRBV3-1; D may be TRBD2 (5 bases). The CDR3 contains 16 residues. Germline V gene data show CDR1 as LGHDT and CDR2 as YNNKEL (reference sequence). V was shortened by 3 bases and J by 6 bases, with 21 bases between the two germline ends. For the CDR3, the DNA is TGTGCCAGCAGCCACCCCCTGAGGCGTGAGGGCCTCGAGCAGTACTTC. It codes for CASSHPLRREGLEQYF.